Each of the 20 T cell receptor beta chains below was sequenced from the same sample in a study of blood T cell repertoires in COVID-19. The table came from immunoSEQ multiplex PCR; TCRdb's copy has only in-frame clones and leaves some out. The table includes about 130,000 clones, approximately 83% detected once. Sample: peripheral blood. These receptors all come from an elderly woman with acute or convalescent COVID-19.

The chain links TRBV7-2 to TRBJ1-2; D remains unclear. Germline assignment: CDR1 SGHTA and CDR2 FQGNSA. The V end lost 2 bases, the J end lost 8 bases, and 6 bases lay between the germline ends. The CDR3 length is 11 residues. In nucleotides, the CDR3 is TGTGCCAGCAGCTTAAATATGGGCTACACCTTC. Its protein product is CASSLNMGYTF.

This rearrangement joins TRBV2 to TRBJ1-5; tentative D call: TRBD1 (6 bases). Germline loops: CDR1 SNHLY, CDR2 FYNNEI. Deletions cut 3 bases from V and 5 bases from J, with 11 bases between. The CDR3 contains 14 residues. This chain's CDR3 is CASSDSGGHQPQHF. The DNA of the CDR3 is TGTGCCAGCAGTGACTCGGGGGGCCATCAGCCCCAGCATTTT.

V gene TRBV7-6 combines with J gene TRBJ2-7, with D possibly being TRBD1 (6 bases). Trimming took off 0 bases at V and 5 bases at J, with 14 bases between the two ends. This CDR3 comprises 15 residues. CDR1 is SGHVS, CDR2 FNYEAQ, per germline. The CDR3 reads CASSLASGGGDEQYF. In DNA form, the CDR3 reads TGTGCCAGCAGCTTAGCGTCTGGGGGCGGCGACGAGCAGTACTTC.

The J gene is TRBJ1-1, the V gene TRBV21-1; TRBD1 reflects the table's D call only, with no check against the DNA. TRBV21-1 corresponds to a pseudogene. This CDR3 is built from 20 residues. CDR3 coding DNA: TGTGCCAGCAGCAAAGACGAGGTGGAAGTCCAGGGCCGACAGAACACTGAAGCTTTCTTT. Residues: CASSKDEVEVQGRQNTEAFF.

V is TRBV2 and J is TRBJ1-5, with 9 bases aligning to TRBD1. The CDR3 contains 15 residues. V dropped 6 bases and J dropped 7; count of bases not matched to a gene: 10. The germline CDR1 and CDR2 sequences are SNHLY and FYNNEI. The DNA of the CDR3 is TGTGCCAGCAGCCCCGAGGGGACAGGGTACCAGCCCCAGCATTTT. Amino acid sequence: CASSPEGTGYQPQHF.

The chain combines TRBV5-1 with TRBJ2-4; tentatively, D is TRBD1 (5 bases). Trimming took 1 base from V and 8 from J, leaving 10 bases between them. This CDR3 has 13 amino acids. Germline loops: CDR1 SGHRS, CDR2 YFSETQ. The CDR3, as DNA: TGCGCCAGCAGCTTGAGGGGTAGGGACATTCAGTACTTC. This codes for CASSLRGRDIQYF.

The chain recombines TRBV18 with TRBJ2-1, with D maybe TRBD2 (5 bases). V was cut by 6 bases and J by 7 bases, with 13 bases left in between. The CDR3 has 13 amino acids. Germline CDR1 and CDR2: KGHSH and LQKENI. The CDR3 nucleotides are TGTGCCAGCTCGTCGGAGGCGGCAAATGAGCAGTTCTTC. This translates into CASSSEAANEQFF.

Note on this clone: One end of the junction fails to match germline, which may point to a read error. This sequence joins TRBV3-1 (or the pseudogene TRBV3-2) and TRBJ2-7, with TRBD1 matching 7 bases. Germline CDR1 LGHDT, CDR2 YNNKEL (reference sequence). The CDR3 is 13 amino acids. This CDR3 is CASSQDDRAPCHF. The CDR3, as DNA: TGTGCCAGCAGCCAAGATGACAGGGCACCTTGTCACTTC.

The chain combines TRBV6-5 with TRBJ1-1; 7 bases fit TRBD1. This CDR3 contains 15 residues. V shed 6 bases, J shed 0 bases, and the junction held 7 bases outside the gene matches. Germline V gene sequence: CDR1 MNHEY, CDR2 SVGAGI. The CDR3 DNA reads TGTGCCAGCAGGGGGCCGGGACAGATGAACACTGAAGCTTTCTTT. Protein: CASRGPGQMNTEAFF.

V usage is TRBV5-1 and J usage is TRBJ2-3, with 9 bases fitting TRBD2. Germline V CDR1 and CDR2: SGHRS, YFSETQ. The CDR3 has 16 amino acids. Trimming removed 4 bases from V and 4 bases from J; junction bases left unmatched: 10. This CDR3 reads CASSPLAGGLADTQYF. CDR3 nucleotides: TGCGCCAGCAGCCCACTCGCGGGGGGGCTGGCAGATACGCAGTATTTT. Full variable domain (rest looked up from reference TRBV5-1 and TRBJ2-3): KAGVTQTPRYLIKTRGQQVTLSCSPISGHRSVSWYQQTPGQGLQFLFEYFSETQRNKGNFPGRFSGRQFSNSRSEMNVSTLELGDSALYLCASSPLAGGLADTQYFGPGTRLTVL.

The V gene is TRBV4-1, the J gene TRBJ1-2, with 7 bases lining up with TRBD1. Germline CDR1 is MGHRA and CDR2 is YSYEKL. Trimming took 3 bases from V and 3 from J; bases not matched to a gene: 7. The CDR3 runs 15 residues. The CDR3: CASSHPGTVDYGYTF. In nucleotides, the CDR3 is TGCGCCAGCAGCCATCCCGGGACAGTTGACTATGGCTACACCTTC.

This clone was observed a single time. This chain connects TRBV27 to TRBJ1-5; the D is unclear. From germline, CDR1 is MNHEY and CDR2 SMNVEV (reference sequence). This CDR3 spans 11 amino acids. Trimming removed 9 bases at V and 5 bases at J, with 8 bases between. In DNA form, the CDR3 reads TGTGCCAGGTACACCCATCAGCCCCAGCATTTT. Translated, it gives CARYTHQPQHF.

This clone appeared once. J is TRBJ1-2 and V is TRBV18, with D perhaps matching TRBD1 (6 bases). This CDR3 has 14 amino acids. V lost 2 bases and J lost 8, with 15 bases in between. Germline-derived CDR1 and CDR2 are KGHSH and LQKENI. The CDR3 reads CASSPKTGFGGYTF. In nucleotides, the CDR3 is TGTGCCAGCTCACCAAAGACAGGCTTTGGGGGCTACACCTTC.

J is TRBJ2-3 and V is TRBV5-6, with 8 bases aligning to TRBD2. Germline assignment: CDR1 SGHDT and CDR2 YYEEEE. This CDR3 contains 15 residues. V lost 4 bases, J lost 4 bases, and 8 bases stayed unmatched. For the CDR3, the DNA is TGTGCCAGCAGCCGACCAACCGGGGGGGCAGATACGCAGTATTTT. Translation: CASSRPTGGADTQYF.

The J gene is TRBJ2-7, the V gene TRBV5-1, with D perhaps matching TRBD1 (7 bases). The V gene's germline CDR1 is SGHRS and CDR2 YFSETQ. The ends were cut back, 7 bases at V and 4 bases at J, with 18 bases in the middle. This CDR3 contains 14 residues. The CDR3 loop reads CASPRGTAPYEQYF. CDR3 in DNA: TGCGCCAGCCCCCGGGGGACAGCTCCATACGAGCAGTACTTC. The full variable domain, completed using reference TRBV5-1 and TRBJ2-7, is KAGVTQTPRYLIKTRGQQVTLSCSPISGHRSVSWYQQTPGQGLQFLFEYFSETQRNKGNFPGRFSGRQFSNSRSEMNVSTLELGDSALYLCASPRGTAPYEQYFGPGTRLTVT.

A few counts support this clone. The J gene is TRBJ1-2, the V gene TRBV6-5, with no clear D. Germline CDR1 is MNHEY and CDR2 is SVGAGI. CDR3 length equals 11 residues. V was cut by 5 bases and J by 7 bases, with 8 bases left in between. The CDR3 spells CASSPLPGYTF. Here the CDR3 DNA reads TGTGCCAGCAGTCCCCTTCCTGGCTACACCTTC.

The rearrangement uses TRBV27 and TRBJ1-6; 8 bases map to TRBD1. CDR1 and CDR2 from the germline V gene are MNHEY and SMNVEV (reference sequence). J lost 1 base, V lost 4 bases, and 3 bases had no gene match. The CDR3 has 16 amino acids. This CDR3 reads CASSSYRGSYNSPLHF. The CDR3 DNA reads as TGTGCCAGCAGTTCTTACAGGGGGTCCTATAATTCACCCCTCCACTTT.

The J gene is TRBJ1-4, the V gene TRBV7-2; D is undetermined. The CDR3 runs to 12 residues. CDR1 and CDR2 (germline): SGHTA, FQGNSA. Trimming cost V 6 bases and J 10 bases, with 12 bases left between them. The chain's CDR3 is CASSPYTGKLFF. CDR3 coding DNA: TGTGCCAGCAGTCCATACACGGGAAAACTGTTTTTT.

V and J are TRBV6-5 and TRBJ1-5; TRBD1 matches at 9 bases. The CDR3 sequence is 14 residues long. Germline loops: CDR1 MNHEY, CDR2 SVGAGI. Trimming took 7 bases from V and 2 from J; bases not matched to a gene: 3. The CDR3: CASKRTGGNQPQHF. For the CDR3, the DNA is TGTGCCAGCAAACGGACAGGGGGCAATCAGCCCCAGCATTTT.

The chain has TRBV6-1 and TRBJ1-4; D unclear. V was shortened by 7 bases and J by 6 bases, with 12 bases between the two germline ends. The CDR3 runs 13 residues. Per germline, CDR1 MNHNS and CDR2 SASEGT. DNA of the CDR3: TGTGCCAGCACCACCCGAGGCGATGAAAAACTGTTTTTT. Its translation is CASTTRGDEKLFF.